What follows describes a single T cell receptor beta chain. It was with random hexamers that roughly 0.5 to 1 ug RNA was reverse transcribed. Across 54 Vbeta and 13 Jbeta, TCR beta CDR3 was amplified with immunoSEQ multiplex PCR. TCRdb ran MiXCR on the immunoSEQ multiplex PCR reads and lists one entry per CDR3 protein. The data show around 300,000 distinct CDR3 sequences, with just over 90% seen just once and 0.06% to 0.075% held by the top ten. This specimen comes from a study of CD8 T cells in Susac syndrome. TCR beta sequencing was performed on blood CD8+ and CD4+ T cells. The CD8+ and CD4+ T cells were negatively isolated, with the TEMRA cells enriched by FACS. This CDR3 has 15 amino acids. V was trimmed by 5 bases and J by 4 bases, leaving 17 bases between them. Germline assignment: CDR1 GTSNPN and CDR2 SVGIG (reference sequence).

The chain has TRBV30 and TRBJ2-2; D is perhaps TRBD1 or TRBD2 (5 bases each). Sequenced input: CD4+ T cells from PBMCs. This clonotype was sampled from a human donor with multiple sclerosis. The CDR3 DNA is TGTGCCTGGCGAAGTACGGGGCGGGCCACCGGGGAGCTGTTTTTT. It encodes CAWRSTGRATGELFF.